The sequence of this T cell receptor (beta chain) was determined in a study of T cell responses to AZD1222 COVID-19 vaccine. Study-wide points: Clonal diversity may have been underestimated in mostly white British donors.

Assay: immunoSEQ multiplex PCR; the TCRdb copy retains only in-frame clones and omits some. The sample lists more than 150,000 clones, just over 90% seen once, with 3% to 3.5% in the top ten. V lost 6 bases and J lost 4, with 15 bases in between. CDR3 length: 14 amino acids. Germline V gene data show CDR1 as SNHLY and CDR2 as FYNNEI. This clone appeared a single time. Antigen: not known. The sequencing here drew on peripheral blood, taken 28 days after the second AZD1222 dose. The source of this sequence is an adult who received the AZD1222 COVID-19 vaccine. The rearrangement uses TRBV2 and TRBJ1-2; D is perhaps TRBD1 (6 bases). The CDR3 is CASRETGTIYGYTF. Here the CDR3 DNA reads TGTGCCAGCAGAGAAACCGGGACAATCTATGGCTACACCTTC.